A single T cell receptor beta chain is shown here with its context. The length of the CDR3 is 14 residues. Germline V CDR1 and CDR2: SEHNR, FQNEAQ (reference sequence). J was trimmed by 8 bases and V by 4 bases; bases with no gene match: 7. This entry comes from a study of T-cell memory formation after mild COVID-19. Study overall: TCR clustering was largely donor specific.

UMIs and sample barcodes were carried by the TCR alpha and TCR beta cDNA libraries that 5'RACE produced using constant-segment primers. TCRdb reprocessed the 5' RACE reads with MiXCR, giving one entry per CDR3 protein. The sample includes fewer than 250,000 distinct CDR3 sequences, around 26% of them seen just once. Sequencing used PBMCs or a T cell subset sorted from them (not recorded which). The genes are TRBV7-9 and TRBJ1-4, with 7 bases identical to TRBD1. This clonotype was obtained from an adult woman who had mild COVID-19 (a few samples of this study predate the infection). Cell type and time point are not known. Here the CDR3 reads CASSSYRGDEKLFF. As DNA, the CDR3 is TGTGCCAGCAGCTCATACAGGGGTGACGAAAAACTGTTTTTT.